The 17 T cell receptor beta chains presented below share a single source sample, sequenced in a study of shared T cell receptors in the human thymus. Generated by immunoSEQ multiplex PCR, the TCRdb table keeps only in-frame clones and is missing some. The sample has some 700,000 clones, approximately 90% seen once. This same sample was also part of a study on human thymus T cells.

The sequenced sample was thymocytes. Receptors originate from a boy younger than two with a congenital heart defect.

This clone was seen more than once but under ten times. The CDR3 DNA is TGTGCCAGCAGCCAAGAGGCCGGGCAGGGGGCCTACGAGCAGTACTTC. It specifies CASSQEAGQGAYEQYF. The rearrangement uses TRBV4-2 and TRBJ2-5; 7 nucleotides agree with TRBD1. TRBJ2-7 explains the end of the DNA better; the J call may be wrong. The V gene's germline CDR1 is LGHNA and CDR2 YNFKEQ. The CDR3 is 16 residues long.

The V gene is TRBV14, the J gene TRBJ1-3; no reliable D call. V lost 0 bases, J lost 3 bases, and 6 bases lay in between. Germline V gene lookup returns CDR1 SGHDN and CDR2 FVKESK. The CDR3 covers 14 residues. CDR3 in amino acids: CASSQDNCGNTIYF. In nucleotides, the CDR3 is TGTGCCAGCAGCCAAGACAACTGTGGAAACACCATATATTTT.

This sequence joins TRBV12-5 and TRBJ1-1; TRBD1 matches 10 bases. V gave up 11 bases and J gave up 1 base; unmatched junction bases: 7. Per the germline V gene, CDR1 is LGHNT and CDR2 is FRNRAP. The CDR3 runs to 14 residues. The CDR3 sequence: CAGRQGAGNTEAFF. The CDR3 nucleotides read TGTGCTGGAAGACAGGGGGCAGGGAACACTGAAGCTTTCTTT.

The J gene is TRBJ2-7, the V gene TRBV10-2; possible D gene TRBD2, 6 bases. Trimming pared 4 bases from V and 2 bases from J, leaving 18 bases between. The CDR3 covers 16 residues. Per germline, CDR1 WSHSY and CDR2 SAAADI. In DNA form, the CDR3 reads TGCGCCAGCAGTGCCTACATGGGACTGCCTACCTACGAGCAGTACTTC. This translates into CASSAYMGLPTYEQYF.

The chain recombines TRBV7-8 with TRBJ2-5; 10 bases are shared with TRBD2. Germline V lookup: CDR1 SGHVS, CDR2 FQNEAQ. The CDR3 is 17 residues long. The junction had 9 bases not matched to a gene; V was cut back by 1 base and J by 4 bases. The CDR3 sequence: CASSLDPSGRWVETQYF. The CDR3 coding sequence is TGTGCCAGCAGCTTAGATCCTAGCGGGAGATGGGTAGAGACCCAGTACTTC.

The rearrangement joins TRBV11-3 to TRBJ1-4; the D gene is possibly TRBD1 (5 bases). Per the germline V gene, CDR1 is SGHNT and CDR2 is YENEEA. V was shortened by 6 bases and J by 5 bases, with 16 bases between the two germline ends. The CDR3 spans 15 residues. CDR3 DNA sequence: TGTGCCAGCAGGCCTGCTGGGGCCTACAATGAAAAACTGTTTTTT. Translating gives CASRPAGAYNEKLFF.

This clone was seen only a few times. The J gene is TRBJ2-3, the V gene TRBV5-4; weak D call: TRBD2 (6 bases). Trimming left V 3 bases short and J 6 bases short, with 20 bases between. This CDR3 has 16 residues. CDR1 and CDR2 (germline): SGHNT, YYREEE (reference sequence). CDR3 protein: CASSSGDLVAPDTQYF. The CDR3 DNA is TGTGCCAGCAGCTCGGGGGACTTGGTGGCCCCCGATACGCAGTATTTT. Variable domain in full (rest from reference TRBV5-4 and TRBJ2-3): ETGVTQSPTHLIKTRGQQVTLRCSSQSGHNTVSWYQQALGQGPQFIFQYYREEENGRGNFPPRFSGLQFPNYSSELNVNALELDDSALYLCASSSGDLVAPDTQYFGPGTRLTVL.

V is TRBV6-5 and J is TRBJ2-3, with a weak D call TRBD1 (6 bases). CDR1 and CDR2 from the germline V gene are MNHEY and SVGAGI. Trimming removed 5 bases from V and 0 bases from J, with 12 bases in between. The CDR3 spans 15 residues. The CDR3 DNA sequence: TGTGCCAGCAGTGCCGGGACATTAAGCACAGATACGCAGTATTTT. This sequence encodes CASSAGTLSTDTQYF.

The V and J genes are TRBV7-8 and TRBJ1-5, with a tentative D call TRBD1 (5 bases). The length of the CDR3 is 16 residues. CDR1 and CDR2 (germline): SGHVS, FQNEAQ. V was clipped by 4 bases and J by 2 bases, with 15 bases between them. CDR3 coding DNA: TGTGCCAGCAGCTCCCAAGGAGGGGAGGGCAATCAGCCCCAGCATTTT. Translating it yields CASSSQGGEGNQPQHF.

This rearrangement joins TRBV6-4 to TRBJ1-2, with 9 bases that match TRBD1. Germline CDR1 and CDR2: MRHNA and SNTAGT. J lost 6 bases, V lost 3 bases, and 8 bases had no gene match. This CDR3 contains 15 residues. The CDR3 sequence: CASSEGGGQGNGYTF. The CDR3 DNA sequence: TGTGCCAGCAGTGAAGGTGGCGGACAGGGGAATGGCTACACCTTC.

CDR3 in amino acids: CASSKSGKTYEQYF. Written as DNA, the CDR3 is TGTGCCAGCAGTAAAAGCGGGAAAACCTACGAGCAGTACTTC. The rearrangement joins TRBV6-1 to TRBJ2-7; the match to TRBD2 covers 7 bases. Per germline, CDR1 MNHNS and CDR2 SASEGT. The junction had 6 bases not matched to a gene; V was cut back by 5 bases and J by 2 bases. The CDR3 totals 14 residues.

The chain has TRBV6-6 and TRBJ2-3; 7 bases are a match to TRBD1. The CDR3 contains 14 residues. With 8 bases clipped from V and 4 bases from J, the junction kept 9 bases outside the gene matches. The germline CDR1 and CDR2 sequences are MNHNY and SVGAGI (reference sequence). CDR3 region: CASRRQGPADTQYF. Here the CDR3 DNA reads TGTGCCAGCCGGAGACAGGGTCCGGCAGATACGCAGTATTTT.

V and J are TRBV4-1 and TRBJ2-3; D gene unclear. The germline gives CDR1 MGHRA, CDR2 YSYEKL. V lost 1 base and J 9 bases, leaving 14 bases between the germline ends. This CDR3 has 14 residues. This chain's CDR3 is CASSQGLPAETQYF. In DNA, the CDR3 is TGCGCCAGCAGCCAAGGTCTCCCGGCGGAGACGCAGTATTTT.

The V gene is TRBV4-3, the J gene TRBJ1-1; D might be TRBD1 (5 bases). Germline-derived CDR1 and CDR2 are LGHNA and YSLEER. Trimming removed 5 bases at V and 4 bases at J, with 23 bases between. The CDR3 sequence is 17 residues long. CDR3 in DNA: TGCGCCAGCAGCGTTAAAAAGGGTTGGGGGGTGATCACTGAAGCTTTCTTT. Encoded protein: CASSVKKGWGVITEAFF.

V gene TRBV19 combines with J gene TRBJ2-3; maybe TRBD2 (6 bases). This CDR3 has 15 amino acids. Trimming took off 5 bases at V and 6 bases at J, with 18 bases between the two ends. CDR1 and CDR2 from the germline V gene are LNHDA and SQIVND (reference sequence). The CDR3 region is CASSLRGGKDDTQYF. DNA of the CDR3: TGTGCCAGTAGTCTCAGAGGAGGGAAGGATGATACGCAGTATTTT.

The rearrangement uses TRBV2 and TRBJ2-4; 9 nucleotides match TRBD2. The germline CDR1 and CDR2 sequences are SNHLY and FYNNEI. This CDR3 has 19 residues. The junction had 15 bases not matched to a gene; V was cut back by 1 base and J by 5 bases. CDR3: CASSEGLAGSLSPQNIQYF. The CDR3 nucleotides read TGTGCCAGCAGTGAAGGGCTAGCGGGATCCCTTTCTCCCCAAAACATTCAGTACTTC.

The chain employs TRBV10-3 and TRBJ2-7; the match to TRBD1 covers 7 bases. This CDR3 has 16 amino acids. From germline, CDR1 is ENHRY and CDR2 SYGVKD. The junction had 13 bases not matched to a gene; V was cut back by 3 bases and J by 5 bases. Here the CDR3 DNA reads TGTGCCATCAGTGACCCGGGACAGCCGTGGGGAAACGAGCAGTACTTC. This translates into CAISDPGQPWGNEQYF.